A single sample gave rise to the 26 T cell receptor beta chains below, sequenced in a study of blood T cells in healthy people across ages. PCR was performed a second time for roughly 7 to 11 cycles using a sample-barcoded 5' primer and a J-beta primer mix. TCRdb re-analysed the 5' RACE reads in MiXCR, keeping a single row per CDR3 protein. This sample carries hundreds of thousands of distinct CDR3 sequences, around half of them seen once, and the ten largest clones take under 35%. The specimen was blood. These receptors originate from a woman aged 60-75 years in good health.

The CDR3 here is CASSVLVTQTQYF. In DNA form, the CDR3 reads TGTGCCAGCAGTGTTTTAGTCACCCAGACCCAGTACTTC. This sequence joins TRBV28 and TRBJ2-5; D not resolved. CDR1 and CDR2 from the germline V gene are MDHEN and SYDVKM. Between the trimmed V and J ends, which lost 5 bases and 6 bases, there was a span of 13 bases. The CDR3 loop spans 13 amino acids.

This chain links TRBV5-1 with TRBJ2-7; 9 bases agree with TRBD1. The CDR3 consists of 13 residues. Germline V gene data show CDR1 as SGHRS and CDR2 as YFSETQ. With V trimmed by 1 base and J by 7 bases, 3 bases remained unmatched. CDR3 DNA sequence: TGCGCCAGCAGCTTGACAGGGACAGGGGAGCAGTACTTC. Translated, it gives CASSLTGTGEQYF.

This clonotype was seen just once. This chain connects TRBV7-6 to TRBJ2-3; a weak D match, TRBD2 (5 bases). Germline values: CDR1 SGHVS, CDR2 FNYEAQ. Trimming took off 4 bases at V and 3 bases at J, with 8 bases between the two ends. The CDR3 contains 13 residues. This CDR3 is CASSSLDTDTQYF. In DNA, the CDR3 is TGTGCCAGCAGCTCACTAGATACAGATACGCAGTATTTT.

This chain uses TRBV18 with TRBJ2-1; 8 nucleotides match TRBD1. Looked up from germline, CDR1 is KGHSH and CDR2 is LQKENI. The CDR3 runs to 15 residues. V was clipped by 5 bases and J by 3 bases; unmatched bases: 6. CDR3 sequence (DNA): TGTGCCAGCTCATTTCGGGGACAGGACTACAATGAGCAGTTCTTC. This gives the protein CASSFRGQDYNEQFF. Drawing the rest from reference TRBV18 and TRBJ2-1, the complete variable domain is NAGVMQNPRHLVRRRGQEARLRCSPMKGHSHVYWYRQLPEEGLKFMVYLQKENIIDESGMPKERFSAEFPKEGPSILRIQQVVRGDSAAYFCASSFRGQDYNEQFFGPGTRLTVL.

V usage is TRBV27 and J usage is TRBJ1-5; D is uncertain. This CDR3 spans 17 amino acids. The V gene lost 6 bases and the J gene lost 3 bases, with 21 bases spanning the gap. Germline CDR1 reads MNHEY; CDR2 reads SMNVEV (reference sequence). The CDR3 nucleotides are TGTGCCAGCAGCCCCTTTTATACGGGGTATGACAATCAGCCCCAGCATTTT. This sequence encodes CASSPFYTGYDNQPQHF.

There are a few counts of this clonotype. The V call is TRBV20-1, the J call TRBJ2-1; 8 positions match TRBD2. There are 11 residues in the CDR3. The germline V gene has CDR1 DFQATT and CDR2 SNEGSKA (reference sequence). This chain's CDR3 is CRTSDNNEQFF. The CDR3 DNA sequence: TGCAGGACTAGCGACAACAATGAGCAGTTCTTC.

This clonotype was counted a few times. This sequence joins TRBV6-4 and TRBJ2-5; D ambiguous. The germline gives CDR1 MRHNA, CDR2 SNTAGT. This CDR3 contains 12 residues. V gave up 5 bases and J gave up 0 bases, with 4 bases separating them. CDR3 sequence: CASSHYQETQYF. CDR3 bases: TGTGCCAGCAGTCACTACCAAGAGACCCAGTACTTC.

This clonotype showed up many times. The V call is TRBV2, the J call TRBJ2-7; D not certain. Germline CDR1 SNHLY, CDR2 FYNNEI. CDR3 length equals 15 residues. Trimming pared 3 bases from V and 4 bases from J, leaving 16 bases between. CDR3 nucleotide sequence: TGTGCCAGCAGTGAGCAGGATCCTGGGCCATACGAGCAGTACTTC. Protein product: CASSEQDPGPYEQYF.

The CDR3 sequence: CASSYGQFYNEQFF. CDR3 sequence (DNA): TGTGCCAGCAGTTACGGACAGTTCTACAATGAGCAGTTCTTC. V gene TRBV6-2 or TRBV6-3 combines with J gene TRBJ2-1; tentatively, D is TRBD1 (6 bases). The germline V and J ends were trimmed by 2 bases and 3 bases, with 8 bases remaining between them. This CDR3 region has 14 residues. CDR1 is MNHEY and CDR2 is SVGEGT in the germline V gene.

A word on this clonotype: It may be a read error: a sequence one base away is much more abundant. This chain links TRBV4-3 with TRBJ2-7; D perhaps matches TRBD1 (5 bases). Germline CDR1 is LGHNA and CDR2 is YSLEER. The CDR3 loop spans 14 amino acids. Trimming removed 1 base from V and 6 bases from J, with 13 bases in between. This chain's CDR3 is CASSQAHQGCEQYF. The CDR3 DNA reads TGCGCCAGCAGCCAAGCTCACCAGGGTTGCGAGCAGTACTTC.

This chain uses TRBV5-6 with TRBJ2-3, with TRBD2 as a possible D gene (6 bases). Trimming removed 0 bases at V and 5 bases at J, with 16 bases between. The CDR3 loop spans 16 amino acids. The germline CDR1 and CDR2 sequences are SGHDT and YYEEEE. CDR3 residues: CASSLGGGRLRDTQYF. CDR3 in DNA: TGTGCCAGCAGCTTGGGGGGAGGACGGCTGAGAGATACGCAGTATTTT.

The rearrangement links TRBV11-2 to TRBJ2-1, with D possibly TRBD1 on 5 matching bases. In germline, CDR1 is SGHAT, CDR2 FQNNGV. The ends were cut back, 1 base at V and 10 bases at J, with 11 bases in the middle. There are 13 residues in the CDR3. The CDR3 loop reads CASSLVWQGEQFF. CDR3 sequence (DNA): TGTGCCAGCAGCTTAGTGTGGCAGGGAGAGCAGTTCTTC.

The rearrangement links TRBV29-1 to TRBJ2-3, with TRBD2 matching over 8 bases. V shed 3 bases, J shed 0 bases, and the junction held 5 bases outside the gene matches. CDR1 and CDR2 from the germline V gene are SQVTM and ANQGSEA. This CDR3 is 15 amino acids long. Here the CDR3 DNA reads TGCAGCGTTGATTACACTAGCGGCAGCACAGATACGCAGTATTTT. Translating gives CSVDYTSGSTDTQYF.

The genes are TRBV28 and TRBJ2-3, with TRBD2 as a possible D gene (6 bases). Per the germline V gene, CDR1 is MDHEN and CDR2 is SYDVKM. The germline V and J ends were trimmed by 5 bases and 1 base, with 25 bases remaining between them. This CDR3 is built from 19 residues. The chain's CDR3 is CASSPLPEGPGWGTDTQYF. In DNA, the CDR3 is TGTGCCAGCAGTCCCCTCCCGGAGGGACCTGGGTGGGGCACAGATACGCAGTATTTT. The full variable domain, its missing parts supplied by reference TRBV28 and TRBJ2-3, is DVKVTQSSRYLVKRTGEKVFLECVQDMDHENMFWYRQDPGLGLRLIYFSYDVKMKEKGDIPEGYSVSREKKERFSLILESASTNQTSMYLCASSPLPEGPGWGTDTQYFGPGTRLTVL.

V gene TRBV27 combines with J gene TRBJ2-2; possibly TRBD1 for D (5 bases). V lost 3 bases and J 3 bases, leaving 8 bases between the germline ends. The germline V gene has CDR1 MNHEY and CDR2 SMNVEV (reference sequence). This CDR3 comprises 14 residues. This chain's CDR3 is CASSFRRDTGELFF. The CDR3 bases are TGTGCCAGCAGTTTCCGCAGGGACACCGGGGAGCTGTTTTTT.

The chain has TRBV28 and TRBJ2-7; 7 positions agree with TRBD2. The CDR3 spans 16 residues. V lost 5 bases and J lost 3; bases outside the gene matches: 13. Per the germline V gene, CDR1 is MDHEN and CDR2 is SYDVKM. The DNA for the CDR3 is TGTGCCAGCAGTCCCCAGGGTGGGAGGGACGACTACGAGCAGTACTTC. Its translation is CASSPQGGRDDYEQYF.

This clonotype was counted once. This chain uses TRBV29-1 with TRBJ1-3; no clear D. The CDR3 length is 11 residues. V lost 3 bases and J 7 bases, leaving 7 bases between the germline ends. Germline V gene sequence: CDR1 SQVTM, CDR2 ANQGSEA. The CDR3, as DNA: TGCAGCGTTGACGCTAGTAACACCATATATTTT. As protein: CSVDASNTIYF.

The chain recombines TRBV3-1 with TRBJ2-5; D is perhaps TRBD2 (6 bases). Trimming shortened V by 0 bases and J by 11 bases, and 10 bases separated the two germline ends. The length of the CDR3 is 12 residues. The germline V gene has CDR1 LGHDT and CDR2 YNNKEL (reference sequence). The CDR3 DNA is TGTGCCAGCAGCCAAGACCGGGAGAAGCAGTACTTC. This codes for CASSQDREKQYF.

J is TRBJ2-1 and V is TRBV7-2; no clear D gene. V was trimmed by 1 base and J by 8 bases, leaving 18 bases between them. The CDR3 covers 16 residues. Germline-derived CDR1 and CDR2 are SGHTA and FQGNSA. The CDR3 sequence is CASSLVNREFSDEQFF. The CDR3 DNA reads as TGTGCCAGCAGCTTAGTTAACAGAGAGTTCAGCGATGAGCAGTTCTTC.

The V call is TRBV29-1, the J call TRBJ2-7, with D maybe TRBD2 (6 bases). The CDR3 has 13 amino acids. CDR1 is SQVTM and CDR2 is ANQGSEA in the germline V gene. The germline V and J ends were trimmed by 6 bases and 5 bases, with 17 bases remaining between them. CDR3 in amino acids: CSVQIGGWNEQYF. The CDR3 nucleotides are TGCAGCGTCCAAATCGGGGGATGGAACGAGCAGTACTTC.

The chain joins TRBV29-1 to TRBJ1-6; 8 bases map to TRBD1. This CDR3 has 13 residues. Germline V gene sequence: CDR1 SQVTM, CDR2 ANQGSEA. Unmatched junction bases numbered 5, after V lost 4 bases and J lost 9 bases. Here the CDR3 reads CSVGTGRGSPLHF. The CDR3 DNA follows: TGCAGCGTTGGGACAGGGAGAGGTTCACCCCTCCACTTT.

As regards this clonotype: Since a much larger clone is just one base distant, this may be a read error. The rearrangement uses TRBV7-9 and TRBJ2-1; 10 bases agree with TRBD2. The germline V gene has CDR1 SEHNR and CDR2 FQNEAQ (reference sequence). The junction had 4 bases not matched to a gene; V was cut back by 1 base and J by 7 bases. The CDR3 runs to 15 residues. CDR3 sequence reads: CASSLGSSGSNEQFF. The CDR3 bases are TGTGCCAGCAGCTTAGGGTCTAGCGGGAGTAATGAGCAGTTCTTC. The full variable domain, with the rest looked up from reference TRBV7-9 and TRBJ2-1, is DTGVSQNPRHKITKRGQNVTFRCDPISEHNRLYWYRQTLGQGPEFLTYFQNEAQLEKSRLLSDRFSAERPKGSFSTLEIQRTEQGDSAMYLCASSLGSSGSNEQFFGPGTRLTVL.

The chain combines TRBV20-1 with TRBJ2-5; possibly TRBD1 or TRBD2 for D (5 bases each). In germline, CDR1 is DFQATT, CDR2 SNEGSKA (reference sequence). Trimming cost V 6 bases and J 7 bases, with 15 bases left between them. The CDR3 is made up of 12 amino acids. The chain's CDR3 is CSASGLVGTQYF. The DNA for the CDR3 is TGCAGTGCCTCGGGGCTTGTGGGGACCCAGTACTTC.

The gene calls are TRBV4-1 and TRBJ2-5; 7 bases align to TRBD1. Germline V gene sequence: CDR1 MGHRA, CDR2 YSYEKL. Unmatched junction bases numbered 15, after V lost 0 bases and J lost 11 bases. CDR3 length equals 16 residues. CDR3 nucleotide sequence: TGCGCCAGCAGCCAAGATCCAGGGGGAGTTGGATACCTTCAGTACTTC. It yields the protein CASSQDPGGVGYLQYF.

A few counts support this clonotype. The rearrangement uses TRBV3-1 and TRBJ2-4; D unresolved. CDR3 length: 15 residues. The V end was cut by 1 base, the J end by 0 bases, with 7 bases between. CDR1 and CDR2 from the germline V gene are LGHDT and YNNKEL (reference sequence). For the CDR3, the DNA is TGTGCCAGCAGCCAAGGAGGTTTAGCCAAAAACATTCAGTACTTC. Protein sequence: CASSQGGLAKNIQYF.

V usage is TRBV3-1 and J usage is TRBJ2-1; 12 nucleotides align to TRBD1. The germline gives CDR1 LGHDT, CDR2 YNNKEL (reference sequence). The CDR3 contains 15 residues. Unmatched junction bases numbered 5, after V lost 4 bases and J lost 7 bases. The CDR3 DNA follows: TGTGCCAGCAGCCTAGGGACAGGGGGCAGGAATGAGCAGTTCTTC. Encoded protein: CASSLGTGGRNEQFF.